These 27 T cell receptor beta chains were sequenced from one sample in a study of blood T cell repertoires in COVID-19. Assay: immunoSEQ multiplex PCR; the TCRdb copy retains only in-frame clones and omits some. The sample consists of about 310,000 clones, 87% of them appearing once. Sequencing input: peripheral blood. The source of these receptors is a woman in her forties or fifties who had recovered from COVID-19.

The chain employs TRBV5-4 and TRBJ1-4; TRBD1 agrees at 8 bases. From germline, CDR1 is SGHNT and CDR2 YYREEE (reference sequence). Unmatched junction bases numbered 4, after V lost 0 bases and J lost 6 bases. The CDR3 length is 15 residues. The CDR3: CASSLVGTGDEKLFF. The DNA of the CDR3 is TGTGCCAGCAGCTTGGTGGGGACAGGTGATGAAAAACTGTTTTTT.

The table lists this clone with a few counts. This chain links TRBV5-1 with TRBJ1-2; D call uncertain. There are 14 residues in the CDR3. Trimming pared 2 bases from V and 4 bases from J, leaving 12 bases between. CDR1 and CDR2 from the germline V gene are SGHRS and YFSETQ. The CDR3 spells CASSLSAQSYGYTF. In DNA, the CDR3 is TGCGCCAGCAGCTTATCCGCACAGAGCTATGGCTACACCTTC.

The chain links TRBV6-2 or TRBV6-3 to TRBJ2-6; TRBD1 is a possible D gene (5 bases). The V end was cut by 3 bases, the J end by 4 bases, with 10 bases between. CDR1 is MNHEY, CDR2 SVGEGT, per germline. This CDR3 region has 15 residues. CDR3: CASSYQGSGANVLTF. CDR3 coding DNA: TGTGCCAGCAGTTATCAGGGCTCCGGGGCCAACGTCCTGACTTTC.

The CDR3 is CASSPGTSGGEQFF. Here the CDR3 DNA reads TGCGCCAGCAGCCCCGGGACTAGCGGTGGAGAGCAGTTCTTC. The chain joins TRBV5-1 to TRBJ2-1; the match to TRBD2 covers 11 bases. The CDR3 extends over 14 amino acids. Germline assignment: CDR1 SGHRS and CDR2 YFSETQ. V shed 4 bases and J 10 bases; nucleotides not matched to a gene: 7.

The CDR3 nucleotides read TGTGCCAGCAGCAGGGGAGGGTCTGGGGCCAACGTCCTGACTTTC. Translating gives CASSRGGSGANVLTF. The rearrangement uses TRBV6-2 or TRBV6-3 and TRBJ2-6, with a weak D call TRBD2 (7 bases). V gave up 6 bases and J gave up 1 base, with 10 bases separating them. CDR1 is MNHEY and CDR2 is SVGEGT in the germline V gene. The CDR3 covers 15 residues.

The chain couples TRBV25-1 to TRBJ1-6, with a weak D call TRBD1 (5 bases). This CDR3 has 14 residues. The V and J ends lost 4 bases and 4 bases respectively, with 8 bases between them. Germline V gives CDR1 MGHDK, CDR2 SYGVNS. In nucleotides, the CDR3 is TGTGCCAGCAGTGGCGACAGATATAATTCACCCCTCCACTTT. It translates to CASSGDRYNSPLHF.

This clone has just a few counts. The chain links TRBV29-1 to TRBJ1-2; TRBD1 is a possible D gene (5 bases). The CDR3 is 12 residues long. Germline V CDR1 and CDR2: SQVTM, ANQGSEA. Trimming removed 4 bases from V and 4 bases from J, with 10 bases in between. The CDR3 is CSVARGTYGYTF. The CDR3 coding sequence is TGCAGCGTTGCAAGGGGTACCTATGGCTACACCTTC.

The chain has TRBV7-3 and TRBJ1-5, with TRBD1 identical over 8 bases. The trim removed 11 bases at V and 2 bases at J, leaving 5 bases unmatched. The germline V gene has CDR1 SGHTA and CDR2 FQGTGA. The CDR3 has 13 residues. The CDR3 spells CAGPGQGNQPQHF. The CDR3 region has the DNA TGTGCCGGCCCGGGACAGGGCAATCAGCCCCAGCATTTT.

V and J are TRBV12-3 or TRBV12-4 and TRBJ1-1; 8 nucleotides line up with TRBD1. The J segment lost 5 bases and the V segment lost 5 bases, leaving 4 bases of the junction unmatched. The CDR3 totals 13 residues. CDR3 loop: CASSGQGLTEAFF. In nucleotides, the CDR3 is TGTGCCAGCAGTGGACAGGGTCTTACTGAAGCTTTCTTT.

The chain has TRBV20-1 and TRBJ2-7, with a weak D call TRBD1 (5 bases). V gave up 4 bases and J gave up 2 bases, with 6 bases separating them. The CDR3 totals 11 residues. The V gene's germline CDR1 is DFQATT and CDR2 SNEGSKA (reference sequence). DNA for the CDR3: TGCAGTGCTACGGACACCTACGAGCAGTACTTC. Its translation is CSATDTYEQYF.

This clone was detected only once. The chain is built from TRBV5-1 and TRBJ2-1; 10 bases agree with TRBD2. J was trimmed by 9 bases and V by 9 bases; bases with no gene match: 12. Per germline, CDR1 SGHRS and CDR2 YFSETQ. This CDR3 has 14 residues. This CDR3 reads CATGLAGEEGEQFF. The CDR3 nucleotides read TGCGCCACCGGGCTAGCGGGAGAGGAAGGTGAGCAGTTCTTC.

The chain recombines TRBV30 with TRBJ1-6; TRBD1 is a possible D gene (6 bases). Trimming left V 4 bases short and J 7 bases short, with 17 bases between. This CDR3 region has 15 residues. Looked up from germline, CDR1 is GTSNPN and CDR2 is SVGIG (reference sequence). The CDR3 reads CAWTVTTGMNSPLHF. The CDR3 nucleotides are TGTGCCTGGACCGTAACCACAGGGATGAATTCACCCCTCCACTTT.

V usage is TRBV19 and J usage is TRBJ2-7, with D tentatively TRBD1 (5 bases). CDR1 is LNHDA and CDR2 is SQIVND in the germline V gene (reference sequence). V was clipped by 7 bases and J by 4 bases, with 8 bases between them. The CDR3 sequence is 11 residues long. The chain's CDR3 is CASTSGYEQYF. The CDR3 DNA reads TGTGCCAGTACGTCAGGGTACGAGCAGTACTTC.

The V and J genes are TRBV7-5 and TRBJ1-1; TRBD1 is the table's D call and was not checked against the DNA. TRBV7-5 is a recognized pseudogene. This CDR3 is 13 amino acids long. The CDR3 reads CARSRDRGLEAFF. DNA of the CDR3: TGTGCCAGAAGCAGGGACAGGGGTCTTGAAGCTTTCTTT.

This chain links TRBV24-1 with TRBJ1-2; TRBD1 matches 7 bases. CDR1 and CDR2 from the germline V gene are KGHDR and SFDVKD. There are 16 residues in the CDR3. V shed 3 bases and J 7 bases; nucleotides not matched to a gene: 13. The DNA for the CDR3 is TGTGCCACCAGTGATCAGCAACCGACAGGGTTCGGTGGCTACACCTTC. Translating gives CATSDQQPTGFGGYTF.

The chain uses TRBV10-1 and TRBJ1-6; D is ambiguous. Trimming cost V 7 bases and J 9 bases, with 13 bases left between them. This CDR3 is built from 13 residues. Germline lookup yields CDR1 WNHNN and CDR2 SYGVQD (reference sequence). The CDR3 DNA sequence: TGCGCCAGCACCCCGGCCCCAGGTTCACCCCTCCACTTT. Its protein product is CASTPAPGSPLHF.

This clone was seen once. The chain employs TRBV5-1 and TRBJ1-1; D is unresolved. Germline V gene lookup returns CDR1 SGHRS and CDR2 YFSETQ. This CDR3 spans 14 amino acids. Trimming shortened V by 3 bases and J by 3 bases, and 12 bases separated the two germline ends. DNA for the CDR3: TGCGCCAGCAGCTCCGGAGACGGTTACACTGAAGCTTTCTTT. It codes for CASSSGDGYTEAFF.

The rearrangement links TRBV18 to TRBJ2-1; TRBD2 agrees at 14 bases. The ends lost 5 bases at V and 3 bases at J; junction bases unmatched: 6. The CDR3 has 17 amino acids. The germline CDR1 and CDR2 sequences are KGHSH and LQKENI. CDR3 region: CASSDGTSGSFYNEQFF. The CDR3 coding sequence is TGTGCCAGCTCAGACGGGACTAGCGGGAGTTTCTACAATGAGCAGTTCTTC.

The CDR3 bases are TGCGCCAGCAGTGAGTCGAGAAGATACATTCAGTACTTC. Translating it yields CASSESRRYIQYF. The chain employs TRBV10-1 and TRBJ2-4; D unclear. This CDR3 has 13 residues. In germline, CDR1 is WNHNN, CDR2 SYGVQD (reference sequence). V lost 0 bases, J lost 8 bases, and 8 bases lay in between.

The chain uses TRBV19 and TRBJ2-3, with D possibly being TRBD2 (5 bases). Trimming stripped 2 bases from V and 4 bases from J, with 10 bases between. CDR3 length: 14 amino acids. The V gene's germline CDR1 is LNHDA and CDR2 SQIVND (reference sequence). This CDR3 is CASSIQRTADTQYF. DNA of the CDR3: TGTGCCAGTAGTATACAAAGGACTGCAGATACGCAGTATTTT.

The rearrangement uses TRBV19 and TRBJ2-7, with D perhaps TRBD2 (5 bases). Trimming stripped 3 bases from V and 1 base from J, with 10 bases between. Germline V gene lookup returns CDR1 LNHDA and CDR2 SQIVND (reference sequence). This CDR3 spans 14 amino acids. CDR3 nucleotide sequence: TGTGCCAGTAGTATTTCGGGGTTATCCTACGAGCAGTACTTC. It specifies CASSISGLSYEQYF.

This chain connects TRBV28 to TRBJ2-1; weak D call: TRBD1 (5 bases). V dropped 6 bases and J dropped 9 bases, with 21 bases sitting between them. Per the germline V gene, CDR1 is MDHEN and CDR2 is SYDVKM. The CDR3 loop spans 15 amino acids. The CDR3 coding sequence is TGTGCCAGCAGGGGGAATATAGCAGGGTTGGGTGAGCAGTTCTTC. Encoded protein: CASRGNIAGLGEQFF.

Only one count was recorded for this clone. Other DNA sequences of this sample code for an identical CDR3. V usage is TRBV28 and J usage is TRBJ1-2; 7 positions match TRBD1. Germline V gene sequence: CDR1 MDHEN, CDR2 SYDVKM. The J segment lost 4 bases and the V segment lost 5 bases, leaving 4 bases of the junction unmatched. The CDR3 covers 13 residues. The CDR3 spells CASSLQGSYGYTF. The CDR3 DNA is TGTGCCAGCAGTCTACAGGGGTCCTATGGCTACACCTTC.

The chain combines TRBV28 with TRBJ1-1; TRBD1 might be the D (5 bases). V lost 4 bases, J lost 7 bases, and 10 bases lay in between. In germline, CDR1 is MDHEN, CDR2 SYDVKM. The CDR3 sequence is 12 residues long. CDR3 DNA sequence: TGTGCCAGCAGTTCTTCCCAGGGTGAAGCTTTCTTT. This sequence encodes CASSSSQGEAFF.

The chain joins TRBV5-8 to TRBJ2-7; TRBD1 matches 7 bases. V was clipped by 0 bases and J by 3 bases; unmatched bases: 6. Germline lookup yields CDR1 SGHTS and CDR2 YDEGEE. CDR3 size: 15 residues. The CDR3: CASSLVGDSLYEQYF. DNA of the CDR3: TGTGCCAGCAGCTTGGTTGGGGACAGTCTCTACGAGCAGTACTTC. The variable domain in full, with the rest retrieved from reference TRBV5-8 and TRBJ2-7, is EAGVTQSPTHLIKTRGQQATLRCSPISGHTSVYWYQQALGLGLQFLLWYDEGEERNRGNFPPRFSGRQFPNYSSELNVNALELEDSALYLCASSLVGDSLYEQYFGPGTRLTVT.

This clone was counted only a few times. The chain joins TRBV7-9 to TRBJ1-4, with D perhaps matching TRBD1 (5 bases). Germline CDR1 reads SEHNR; CDR2 reads FQNEAQ (reference sequence). V lost 5 bases and J 3 bases, leaving 16 bases between the germline ends. This CDR3 is built from 16 residues. CDR3 nucleotides: TGTGCCAGCAGCCACCGTACGGTACAGGCTAATGAAAAACTGTTTTTT. It encodes CASSHRTVQANEKLFF.

The chain joins TRBV18 to TRBJ2-1; D perhaps matches TRBD2 (6 bases). Trimming took off 2 bases at V and 6 bases at J, with 14 bases between the two ends. The CDR3 contains 15 residues. CDR1 KGHSH and CDR2 LQKENI come from the germline V gene. CDR3 in amino acids: CASSPVKAGSNEQFF. CDR3 in DNA: TGTGCCAGCTCACCAGTGAAGGCGGGGAGCAATGAGCAGTTCTTC. Full variable domain (rest looked up from reference TRBV18 and TRBJ2-1): NAGVMQNPRHLVRRRGQEARLRCSPMKGHSHVYWYRQLPEEGLKFMVYLQKENIIDESGMPKERFSAEFPKEGPSILRIQQVVRGDSAAYFCASSPVKAGSNEQFFGPGTRLTVL.